This T cell receptor (beta chain) was recovered during a study of shared clonotypes between healthy human individuals. This clone has only one observation. Antigen: not known. Germline CDR1 reads SGHRS; CDR2 reads YFSETQ. With 4 bases removed from V and 0 bases from J, the gap between germline ends came to 15 bases. This CDR3 comprises 16 residues. General study points: Naive subsets, compared against memory subsets, generally had larger estimated richness values. Limited genetic and exposure-history diversity came from having few donors. Lower generation probabilities were found for non-shared clonotypes than for those shared by all four donors.

Data came from immunoSEQ multiplex PCR; TCRdb stores just in-frame clones and leaves some out. The data show roughly 2.5 million clones, with 90% to 95% seen just once and around 0.15% held by the top ten. This receptor was obtained from a man aged 18 to 30 in good health. The chain is built from TRBV5-1 and TRBJ2-3; D possibly corresponds to TRBD2 (7 bases). Material: naive CD4+ T cells sorted from blood. Described subset: CD45RA+ positively selected. This chain's CDR3 is CASSRHRGASTDTQYF. The CDR3, as DNA: TGCGCCAGCAGCAGGCACCGGGGGGCAAGCACAGATACGCAGTATTTT.